Below are 29 T cell receptor beta chains sequenced from a single sample in a study of PD-L1 blockade in urothelial cancer. Assay: immunoSEQ multiplex PCR; the TCRdb copy retains only in-frame clones and omits some. Among about 82,000 clones listed, roughly nine tenths were seen once. Source: PBMCs, taken around atezolizumab (anti-PD-L1) treatment. These receptors all come from a man aged 55 to 69 with urothelial cancer.

The gene calls are TRBV4-1 and TRBJ2-5, with 10 positions matching TRBD2. The germline V gene has CDR1 MGHRA and CDR2 YSYEKL. This CDR3 contains 17 residues. Trimming took 1 base from V and 5 from J; bases not matched to a gene: 10. The CDR3 sequence is CASSQGRIAGGRETQYF. CDR3 nucleotide sequence: TGCGCCAGCAGCCAAGGGAGAATAGCGGGGGGTAGGGAGACCCAGTACTTC.

The rearrangement joins TRBV7-9 to TRBJ2-1; TRBD1 matches 7 bases. The CDR3 is 14 amino acids. Germline CDR1 and CDR2: SEHNR and FQNEAQ (reference sequence). After removal of 5 bases from V and 6 bases from J, the junction contained 7 bases not matched to a gene. Written as DNA, the CDR3 is TGTGCCAGCAGCCCACCGACAGGGATCAATGAGCAGTTCTTC. It specifies CASSPPTGINEQFF.

This chain connects TRBV27 to TRBJ2-1, with TRBD1 as a possible D gene (5 bases). The germline V gene has CDR1 MNHEY and CDR2 SMNVEV (reference sequence). This CDR3 is 13 amino acids long. The V end was cut by 7 bases, the J end by 2 bases, with 9 bases between. The CDR3 here is CASTQGPYNEQFF. The CDR3 nucleotides read TGTGCCAGCACGCAGGGCCCCTACAATGAGCAGTTCTTC.

The sample holds one count of this clone. The chain has TRBV7-3 and TRBJ2-1; 11 bases are a match to TRBD1. The germline CDR1 and CDR2 sequences are SGHTA and FQGTGA. Trimming at V came to 5 bases and at J to 7 bases, leaving 7 bases not matched to a gene. This CDR3 is built from 15 residues. CDR3 region: CASSPRTGGVNEQFF. In DNA form, the CDR3 reads TGTGCCAGCAGCCCACGGACAGGGGGCGTAAATGAGCAGTTCTTC.

V is TRBV27 and J is TRBJ1-2; TRBD1 matches 7 bases. Unmatched junction bases numbered 6, after V lost 6 bases and J lost 5 bases. The CDR3 runs to 13 residues. CDR1 is MNHEY, CDR2 SMNVEV, per germline (reference sequence). This CDR3 reads CASSPTGWYGYTF. CDR3 DNA: TGTGCCAGCAGCCCGACAGGGTGGTATGGCTACACCTTC.

The V gene is TRBV25-1, the J gene TRBJ2-2, with 11 bases that match TRBD1. The V gene end was trimmed by 5 bases and the J gene end by 7 bases; junction bases not matched to a gene: 6. CDR1 and CDR2 from the germline V gene are MGHDK and SYGVNS. This CDR3 comprises 15 residues. CDR3 loop: CASSPGQGEVGELFF. The CDR3 region has the DNA TGTGCCAGCAGTCCGGGACAGGGGGAAGTCGGGGAGCTGTTTTTT.

The chain has TRBV7-2 and TRBJ2-5; TRBD2 is a possible D gene (6 bases). The germline gives CDR1 SGHTA, CDR2 FQGNSA. Trimming removed 2 bases from V and 5 bases from J, with 15 bases in between. The CDR3 runs 15 residues. CDR3 in DNA: TGTGCCAGCAGCTTACATCGGGGGTCGGTCGAGACCCAGTACTTC. Residues: CASSLHRGSVETQYF. The full variable domain, rest sourced from reference TRBV7-2 and TRBJ2-5, is GAGVSQSPSNKVTEKGKDVELRCDPISGHTALYWYRQSLGQGLEFLIYFQGNSAPDKSGLPSDRFSAERTGGSVSTLTIQRTQQEDSAVYLCASSLHRGSVETQYFGPGTRLLVL.

This clone was found once. The genes are TRBV28 and TRBJ1-4; D ambiguous. Germline CDR1 and CDR2: MDHEN and SYDVKM. V lost 2 bases, J lost 13 bases, and 11 bases lay in between. The CDR3 extends over 12 amino acids. In nucleotides, the CDR3 is TGTGCCAGCAGTTTACAAAACACCCGACTGTTTTTT. This translates into CASSLQNTRLFF.

This clone showed up just once. V and J are TRBV30 and TRBJ1-1, with a possible D match to TRBD1 (5 bases). V was pared by 0 bases and J by 4 bases, with 9 bases between. The CDR3 spans 13 residues. Per germline, CDR1 GTSNPN and CDR2 SVGIG (reference sequence). The CDR3 protein is CAWSVQVGTEAFF. The DNA of the CDR3 is TGTGCCTGGAGTGTACAGGTGGGCACTGAAGCTTTCTTT.

This sequence joins TRBV29-1 and TRBJ1-1; no clear D gene. Trimming removed 4 bases from V and 2 bases from J, with 14 bases in between. This CDR3 has 14 amino acids. In germline, CDR1 is SQVTM, CDR2 ANQGSEA. CDR3 bases: TGCAGCGTTGTAGTTAGACACCTAAACACTGAAGCTTTCTTT. This translates into CSVVVRHLNTEAFF.

A few counts support this clone. This chain joins TRBV28 and TRBJ1-5; D is undetermined. With 2 bases removed from V and 3 bases from J, the gap between germline ends came to 8 bases. Germline CDR1 reads MDHEN; CDR2 reads SYDVKM. This CDR3 contains 14 residues. CDR3 residues: CASSLGQNNQPQHF. CDR3 in DNA: TGTGCCAGCAGTTTAGGCCAGAACAATCAGCCCCAGCATTTT.

The chain carries TRBV6-5 and TRBJ2-3; a weak D match, TRBD2 (6 bases). The CDR3 has 14 amino acids. Germline CDR1 is MNHEY and CDR2 is SVGAGI. The V end lost 4 bases, the J end lost 2 bases, and 10 bases lay between the germline ends. CDR3 region: CASSLIADTDTQYF. CDR3 sequence (DNA): TGTGCCAGCAGTTTAATAGCGGACACAGATACGCAGTATTTT.

The chain recombines TRBV5-1 with TRBJ2-1; the D is unclear. CDR1 is SGHRS, CDR2 YFSETQ, per germline. V was trimmed by 0 bases and J by 0 bases, leaving 7 bases between them. CDR3 size: 15 residues. CDR3 DNA sequence: TGCGCCAGCAGCTTGGACGAGAGCTCCTACAATGAGCAGTTCTTC. It is translated as CASSLDESSYNEQFF.

This clone was picked up one time. J is TRBJ2-1 and V is TRBV27; 7 bases line up with TRBD1. The CDR3 is 15 residues long. Per germline, CDR1 MNHEY and CDR2 SMNVEV (reference sequence). Trimming took 0 bases from V and 5 from J; bases not matched to a gene: 4. CDR3 residues: CASSLSGGSNNEQFF. CDR3 nucleotides: TGTGCCAGCAGTTTATCAGGGGGCAGTAACAATGAGCAGTTCTTC.

The chain couples TRBV5-4 to TRBJ2-5; D might be TRBD1 (6 bases). The CDR3 totals 14 residues. Germline CDR1 reads SGHNT; CDR2 reads YYREEE (reference sequence). V was clipped by 4 bases and J by 6 bases, with 16 bases between them. In DNA, the CDR3 is TGTGCCAGCAGCCCCTTGACAGGAGGACAGACCCAGTACTTC. Amino acids: CASSPLTGGQTQYF. Combining the CDR3 with reference TRBV5-4 and TRBJ2-5 gives the whole variable domain ETGVTQSPTHLIKTRGQQVTLRCSSQSGHNTVSWYQQALGQGPQFIFQYYREEENGRGNFPPRFSGLQFPNYSSELNVNALELDDSALYLCASSPLTGGQTQYFGPGTRLLVL.

The V call is TRBV7-9, the J call TRBJ2-2; TRBD2 agrees at 7 bases. Germline V gene lookup returns CDR1 SEHNR and CDR2 FQNEAQ (reference sequence). The CDR3 is 14 amino acids. V lost 6 bases and J lost 1; bases outside the gene matches: 2. The CDR3 protein is CASRGRVNTGELFF. The CDR3 DNA follows: TGTGCCAGCAGAGGGAGGGTGAACACCGGGGAGCTGTTTTTT.

This sequence joins TRBV29-1 and TRBJ2-2; tentatively, D is TRBD2 (5 bases). V was clipped by 7 bases and J by 4 bases, with 10 bases between them. The germline CDR1 and CDR2 sequences are SQVTM and ANQGSEA. This CDR3 has 12 residues. The CDR3 loop reads CSAAGLTGELFF. CDR3 nucleotides: TGCAGCGCCGCGGGCCTCACCGGGGAGCTGTTTTTT.

This chain connects TRBV30 to TRBJ2-3; a possible D gene is TRBD1 (5 bases). Per the germline V gene, CDR1 is GTSNPN and CDR2 is SVGIG (reference sequence). V was cut by 4 bases and J by 8 bases, with 16 bases left in between. The CDR3 consists of 13 residues. The CDR3 reads CAWTGIMAGTQYF. The CDR3 DNA reads TGTGCCTGGACAGGGATAATGGCTGGTACGCAGTATTTT.

The chain couples TRBV4-3 to TRBJ1-1, with D unresolved. Looked up from germline, CDR1 is LGHNA and CDR2 is YSLEER. The CDR3 covers 13 residues. V was trimmed by 0 bases and J by 5 bases, leaving 7 bases between them. This CDR3 reads CASSQDGQTEAFF. In nucleotides, the CDR3 is TGCGCCAGCAGCCAAGATGGCCAGACTGAAGCTTTCTTT.

The J gene is TRBJ1-1, the V gene TRBV5-6; D not certain. The germline gives CDR1 SGHDT, CDR2 YYEEEE. The CDR3 has 15 amino acids. V was trimmed by 3 bases and J by 1 base, leaving 13 bases between them. The CDR3 is CASSSRGVKNTEAFF. For the CDR3, the DNA is TGTGCCAGCAGCTCTCGAGGTGTAAAGAACACTGAAGCTTTCTTT.

This rearrangement joins TRBV5-6 to TRBJ1-1; TRBD1 matches 8 bases. CDR1 is SGHDT and CDR2 is YYEEEE in the germline V gene. The CDR3 has 18 residues. V lost 0 bases and J lost 2; bases outside the gene matches: 12. The CDR3 region is CASSLAVAGGEINTEAFF. The DNA of the CDR3 is TGTGCCAGCAGCTTGGCCGTAGCAGGGGGCGAGATTAACACTGAAGCTTTCTTT. The entire variable domain, with the rest obtained from reference TRBV5-6 and TRBJ1-1, is as follows: DAGVTQSPTHLIKTRGQQVTLRCSPKSGHDTVSWYQQALGQGPQFIFQYYEEEERQRGNFPDRFSGHQFPNYSSELNVNALLLGDSALYLCASSLAVAGGEINTEAFFGQGTRLTVV.

The V gene is TRBV5-1, the J gene TRBJ1-4; TRBD1 matches at 7 bases. Germline lookup yields CDR1 SGHRS and CDR2 YFSETQ. The CDR3 runs to 14 residues. V dropped 3 bases and J dropped 4; count of bases not matched to a gene: 3. The CDR3 DNA reads as TGCGCCAGCAGCTACAGGGGCAATAATGAAAAACTGTTTTTT. Protein product: CASSYRGNNEKLFF.

The table lists this clone with a few counts. The chain has TRBV7-9 and TRBJ2-7; 8 bases agree with TRBD1. Germline trimming cut 5 bases from V and 7 bases from J; bases unmatched to any gene: 10. The CDR3 runs to 14 residues. Germline assignment: CDR1 SEHNR and CDR2 FQNEAQ (reference sequence). The CDR3 DNA follows: TGTGCCAGCAGCACAACAGGGGGTGCTGGTGAGCAGTACTTC. Encoded protein: CASSTTGGAGEQYF. Looking up the rest from reference TRBV7-9 and TRBJ2-7 gives the full variable domain: DTGVSQNPRHKITKRGQNVTFRCDPISEHNRLYWYRQTLGQGPEFLTYFQNEAQLEKSRLLSDRFSAERPKGSFSTLEIQRTEQGDSAMYLCASSTTGGAGEQYFGPGTRLTVT.

The table lists this clone with a count of one. The CDR3 DNA reads as TGCGCCAGCAGCCAGCAGACAGGGGGAACAGATACGCAGTATTTT. Translating it yields CASSQQTGGTDTQYF. The genes are TRBV4-3 and TRBJ2-3, with TRBD1 matching 9 bases. The CDR3 runs to 15 residues. Germline CDR1 LGHNA, CDR2 YSLEER. The trim removed 3 bases at V and 3 bases at J, leaving 4 bases unmatched.

V and J are TRBV28 and TRBJ1-2, with TRBD1 matching over 7 bases. CDR3 length equals 14 residues. The junction had 7 bases not matched to a gene; V was cut back by 5 bases and J by 4 bases. Germline CDR1 MDHEN, CDR2 SYDVKM. The CDR3 coding sequence is TGTGCCAGCAGTACCACAGGGGTAAGCTATGGCTACACCTTC. This translates into CASSTTGVSYGYTF.

This chain joins TRBV5-1 and TRBJ1-2; 9 bases align to TRBD1. J was trimmed by 5 bases and V by 4 bases; bases with no gene match: 6. Germline assignment: CDR1 SGHRS and CDR2 YFSETQ. CDR3 length equals 14 residues. The CDR3 spells CASSPGTGMYGYTF. The CDR3 nucleotides read TGCGCCAGCAGCCCCGGGACAGGGATGTATGGCTACACCTTC.

V and J are TRBV5-8 and TRBJ2-7; 10 bases match TRBD1. V dropped 4 bases and J dropped 2; count of bases not matched to a gene: 3. There are 14 residues in the CDR3. Germline assignment: CDR1 SGHTS and CDR2 YDEGEE. Written as DNA, the CDR3 is TGTGCCAGCAGCAGAGGACAGGGGGCCTACGAGCAGTACTTC. As protein: CASSRGQGAYEQYF.

V gene TRBV5-4 combines with J gene TRBJ1-2, with TRBD1 matching over 11 bases. The germline V gene encodes CDR1 SGHNT and CDR2 YYREEE (reference sequence). The V segment lost 4 bases and the J segment 3 bases; nucleotides outside the gene matches: 5. The CDR3 runs to 15 residues. The CDR3 coding sequence is TGTGCCAGCAGCAAGGGACAGGGGGTGGACTATGGCTACACCTTC. Its translation: CASSKGQGVDYGYTF.

CDR3 sequence reads: CASSLAPVTNYGYTF. The CDR3, as DNA: TGTGCCAGCAGCTTAGCGCCAGTAACTAACTATGGCTACACCTTC. The V call is TRBV11-2, the J call TRBJ1-2; D not resolved. V lost 1 base and J lost 0, with 9 bases in between. CDR3 length: 15 residues. Germline V gives CDR1 SGHAT, CDR2 FQNNGV.